The clone carrying this TCR beta chain has at least ten counts. V was pared by 6 bases and J by 3 bases, with 11 bases of the junction left unmatched. Germline V gene lookup returns CDR1 SGHRS and CDR2 YFSETQ. This CDR3 region has 15 residues. The sample belongs to a study of T cells in Graves' hyperthyroidism and ophthalmopathy. The investigators amplified TCR beta CDR3 regions from RNA transcripts. The HTBI set primed first-round TCR CDR3 RT-PCR. TCRdb recomputed calls from the multiplex PCR reads with MiXCR, one row per CDR3 protein. The profile shows approximately 270,000 distinct CDR3 sequences, about 14% of them singletons.

The TCR sequence derives from a woman aged 40 to 50 with Graves' hyperthyroidism that later progressed to Graves' ophthalmopathy. The chain links TRBV5-1 to TRBJ2-7; 8 bases fit TRBD2. Sequenced sample: blood. The CDR3 protein is CASTPRAGVFYEQYF. CDR3 nucleotides: TGCGCCAGCACCCCAAGAGCGGGAGTTTTCTACGAGCAGTACTTC.